These T cell receptor beta chains were read from a single sample in a study of cytomegalovirus exposure and HLA in healthy donors. Sequencing used immunoSEQ multiplex PCR; TCRdb keeps in-frame clones, though not all of them. The sample holds some 78,000 clones, roughly 72% seen once. Sequences were obtained from PBMCs. All receptors derive from a woman in her forties in good health and CMV-seropositive. Each CDR3 is given with its conserved first and last residue. The D gene is left open where the match is weak. Some rows mark clone size as missing; the rest say once, few, many or name a class of expanded clone.

TRBJ2-2	17	TRBV29-1	TRBD2	-	CSVPREAGGFGTGELFF	TGCAGCGTCCCCCGGGAAGCGGGGGGTTTTGGCACCGGGGAGCTGTTTTTT
TRBJ2-3	13	TRBV28	-	-	CASSRRGTDTQYF	TGTGCCAGCAGTAGGAGGGGAACAGATACGCAGTATTTT
TRBJ2-7	15	TRBV27	TRBD1	-	CASRDRGTDYYEQYF	TGTGCCAGCAGGGACAGGGGAACCGACTACTACGAGCAGTACTTC
TRBJ1-2	12	TRBV6-5	-	-	CASSYGGRGYTF	TGTGCCAGCAGTTATGGGGGCCGAGGCTACACCTTC
TRBJ1-3	17	TRBV11-2	-	-	CASSFVQSVVSGNTIYF	TGTGCCAGCAGCTTCGTTCAATCGGTCGTCTCTGGAAACACCATATATTTT
TRBJ2-5	17	TRBV7-2	TRBD1	-	CASSSGQGTPYQETQYF	TGTGCCAGCAGCTCGGGACAGGGAACACCGTACCAAGAGACCCAGTACTTC
TRBJ2-3	14	TRBV7-2	-	few	CASSFSKGTDTQYF	TGTGCCAGCAGCTTTAGTAAGGGGACAGATACGCAGTATTTT
TRBJ2-7	14	TRBV7-2	TRBD1	-	CASSPTGGGYEQYF	TGTGCCAGCAGCCCCACAGGGGGCGGTTACGAGCAGTACTTC
TRBJ1-4	15	TRBV4-2	-	-	CASSQDQGTNEKLFF	TGTGCCAGCAGCCAAGATCAGGGTACGAATGAAAAACTGTTTTTT
TRBJ1-5	17	TRBV28	-	-	CAIRPGGGRVSNQPQHF	TGTGCCATCCGACCGGGGGGGGGAAGAGTTAGCAATCAGCCCCAGCATTTT
TRBJ2-5	15	TRBV15	TRBD2	-	CATSRDLAGAETQYF	TGTGCCACCAGCAGAGACCTAGCGGGAGCAGAGACCCAGTACTTC
TRBJ1-2	15	TRBV15	TRBD1	-	CATSRDQQGAYGYTF	TGTGCCACCAGCAGAGATCAACAGGGGGCGTATGGCTACACCTTC
TRBJ2-3	17	TRBV11-2	TRBD2	-	CASSLGGLAGGGDTQYF	TGTGCCAGCAGCTTAGGGGGCCTAGCGGGAGGAGGAGATACGCAGTATTTT
TRBJ2-3	19	TRBV4-1	-	few	CASSQDSPQGGVGTDTQYF	TGCGCCAGCAGCCAAGATTCACCGCAGGGGGGCGTAGGCACAGATACGCAGTATTTT
TRBJ2-1	15	TRBV29-1	TRBD2	-	CSTNRVGGSYNEQFF	TGCAGCACAAACCGGGTGGGGGGGTCCTACAATGAGCAGTTCTTC
TRBJ1-1	17	TRBV12-5	-	-	CASGLLGQGRGYTEAFF	TGTGCTAGTGGTCTCCTGGGGCAGGGAAGGGGGTACACTGAAGCTTTCTTT
TRBJ2-2	18	TRBV14	-	-	CASSQDFSRQSNTGELFF	TGTGCCAGCAGCCAAGATTTTTCGAGACAGTCAAACACCGGGGAGCTGTTTTTT
TRBJ1-1	12	TRBV11-2	-	-	CASSLDGGFPFF	TGTGCCAGCAGCTTAGATGGAGGTTTTCCTTTCTTT
TRBJ2-7	15	TRBV7-9	TRBD1	-	CASSLVVGQGYEQYF	TGTGCCAGCAGCTTAGTTGTGGGACAGGGATACGAGCAGTACTTC
TRBJ2-7	16	TRBV11-2	-	-	CASSLAPGTGEYEQYF	TGTGCCAGCAGCTTAGCTCCCGGGACTGGGGAATACGAGCAGTACTTC
TRBJ2-5	15	TRBV19	-	-	CASSNTGGGLETQYF	TGTGCCAGTAGCAATACAGGGGGAGGGTTGGAGACCCAGTACTTC
TRBJ1-6	12	TRBV28	-	-	CASSPTGTPLHF	TGTGCCAGCAGTCCCACAGGGACACCCCTCCACTTT
TRBJ1-1	14	TRBV9	TRBD1	-	CASSPTGPNTEAFF	TGTGCCAGCAGCCCGACAGGGCCGAACACTGAAGCTTTCTTT
TRBJ2-3	14	TRBV7-8	-	-	CASSLLAGTDTQYF	TGTGCCAGCAGCTTACTGGCTGGCACAGATACGCAGTATTTT
TRBJ1-1	11	TRBV28	-	-	CASLLDSEAFF	TGTGCCAGCTTATTAGACAGCGAAGCTTTCTTT
TRBJ2-2	18	TRBV27	TRBD2	once	CASSPRLAGGSFPQELFF	TGTGCCAGCAGTCCGAGACTAGCGGGAGGGTCCTTCCCCCAGGAGCTGTTTTTT